This is a list of T cell receptor beta chains from one sample in a study of blood T cells in healthy people across ages. Each CDR3 protein gets one entry after TCRdb re-called the 5' RACE reads with MiXCR. The data hold hundreds of thousands of distinct CDR3 sequences, with roughly 43% observed a single time. The source material was blood. These receptors were collected from a man older than 75 in good health. CDR3s include the opening cysteine and the closing phenylalanine or tryptophan. D genes are given only for firm matches.

J gene	CDR3 length	D gene	V gene	CDR3 protein
TRBJ1-6	13	NA	TRBV10-1	CASSEQGNSPLHF
TRBJ1-1	17	TRBD1	TRBV6-2/TRBV6-3	CASSYVTGAVGSTEAFF
TRBJ1-1	13	NA	TRBV6-2/TRBV6-3	CASRTGSGVIAFF
TRBJ1-2	15	NA	TRBV6-2/TRBV6-3	CAGSSLDGMIYGYTF
TRBJ2-1	18	TRBD2	TRBV6-2/TRBV6-3	CASSYRGGNAGWENEQFF
TRBJ1-2	17	NA	TRBV11-2	CASSPLRSTGLVGGYTF
TRBJ2-5	16	TRBD2	TRBV19	CASSKASGRVQETQYF
TRBJ2-3	19	TRBD1	TRBV24-1	CATSDTGTGGLLKTDTLYF
TRBJ2-1	16	TRBD2	TRBV9	CASSVVGGTSGGEQFF
TRBJ2-6	14	NA	TRBV30	CAWAGDSGANVLTF
TRBJ2-7	15	TRBD1	TRBV29-1	CSVEDDRTGYYEQYF
TRBJ2-3	14	NA	TRBV11-3	CASSLDLNTDTQYF
TRBJ1-5	15	NA	TRBV20-1	CSARDTGYSNQPQHF
TRBJ2-3	14	TRBD2	TRBV5-1	CASTSGGAVGAQYF
TRBJ2-1	16	TRBD2	TRBV7-8	CAGSFRPSGGYNEQFF
TRBJ2-5	12	NA	TRBV20-1	CSAGTRKETQYF
TRBJ2-5	17	TRBD2	TRBV4-2	CASSQDGASGGKETQYF
TRBJ2-3	16	TRBD2	TRBV6-6	CASSYSAGGGTDAQYF
TRBJ2-7	15	TRBD2	TRBV6-5	CASSYSASGGNEQYF
TRBJ2-1	16	NA	TRBV6-5	CASTTLGGTSYNEQFF
TRBJ2-2	15	TRBD2	TRBV12-3/TRBV12-4	CASKMTGGLGGELFF
TRBJ2-3	15	NA	TRBV28	CASYPSVGGADTQYF
TRBJ2-5	14	TRBD2	TRBV6-2/TRBV6-3	CASCWGGGKETQYF